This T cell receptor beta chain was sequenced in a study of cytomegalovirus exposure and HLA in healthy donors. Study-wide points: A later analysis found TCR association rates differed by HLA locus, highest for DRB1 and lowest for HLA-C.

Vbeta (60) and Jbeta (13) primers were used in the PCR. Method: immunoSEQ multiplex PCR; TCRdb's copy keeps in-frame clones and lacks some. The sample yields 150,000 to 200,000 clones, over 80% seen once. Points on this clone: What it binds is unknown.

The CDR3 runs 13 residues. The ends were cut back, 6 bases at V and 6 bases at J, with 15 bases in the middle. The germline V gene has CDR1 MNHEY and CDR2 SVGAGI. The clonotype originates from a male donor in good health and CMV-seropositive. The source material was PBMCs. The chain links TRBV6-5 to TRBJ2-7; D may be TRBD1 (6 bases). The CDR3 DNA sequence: TGTGCCAGCAGCCTAGGACAGCCTTCCGAGCAGTACTTC. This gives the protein CASSLGQPSEQYF.